This TCR beta chain was sequenced during a study of blood T cell repertoires in COVID-19. In the study overall: The cDNA or gDNA used as material had been derived from T cells, B-cell-depleted T cells, or PBMCs.

Individuals drawn from 20 to 25 US areas were about 18 to 89 years old. Cohort placement rested on clinical history that participants reported themselves. CDR1 is SGHNT, CDR2 YYREEE, per germline (reference sequence). Trimming at V came to 0 bases and at J to 8 bases, leaving 6 bases not matched to a gene. The CDR3 is 16 amino acids. TCRdb's table, derived via immunoSEQ multiplex PCR, lists solely in-frame clones and lacks some. The table records approximately 230,000 clones, almost 90% of them present only once. The receptor comes from a woman aged 45-59 years with acute COVID-19. The sample was PBMCs or T cells enriched from blood (not recorded which). This chain joins TRBV5-4 and TRBJ2-2; 11 bases are a match to TRBD2. The CDR3 spells CASSLDLAGGSGELFF. CDR3 nucleotides: TGTGCCAGCAGCTTGGACCTAGCGGGAGGATCGGGGGAGCTGTTTTTT.